A selection of T cell receptor beta chains follows, all from one sample in a study of long-term antiretroviral therapy in people with HIV. Clones were read by immunoSEQ multiplex PCR, and TCRdb kept only the in-frame ones, dropping some. The sample contains 17,000 or so clones, over 70% of which appear only once. Source: unsorted PBMCs, taken about 1.3 years before starting antiretroviral therapy. Receptors were obtained from a man younger than 40 with HIV. CDR3s include the opening cysteine and the closing phenylalanine or tryptophan. A D gene is named only where the DNA matches it firmly. Size tells how often a clone was seen (once, few, many) or the class of an expanded clone, and some rows leave it out.

clone size	V gene	D gene	J gene	CDR3 length	CDR3 protein	CDR3 DNA
NA	TRBV28	TRBD1	TRBJ2-1	14	CASSSRPGQGESFF	TGTGCCAGCAGTTCTCGACCGGGACAGGGGGAGTCGTTCTTC
NA	TRBV27	NA	TRBJ2-7	17	CASSLEDPREWGYEQYF	TGTGCCAGCAGTTTAGAGGATCCCAGGGAATGGGGCTACGAGCAGTACTTC
NA	TRBV4-3	NA	TRBJ2-1	18	CASSQGRSGLRSYNEQFF	TGCGCCAGCAGCCAGGGACGATCGGGACTCCGCTCCTACAATGAGCAGTTCTTC
NA	TRBV2	NA	TRBJ2-3	10	CASKSDTQYF	TGTGCCAGCAAGTCAGATACGCAGTATTTT
NA	TRBV7-2	NA	TRBJ2-3	14	CASSLAASTDTQYF	TGTGCCAGCAGCTTAGCTGCGTCCACAGATACGCAGTATTTT
medium-sized	TRBV6-5	TRBD1	TRBJ2-7	16	CASSYSTGSVPYEQYF	TGTGCCAGCAGTTACTCGACAGGGAGCGTCCCCTACGAGCAGTACTTC
NA	TRBV7-9	TRBD2	TRBJ2-5	15	CASSFPTSGQQTQYF	TGTGCCAGCAGCTTCCCCACTAGCGGGCAACAGACCCAGTACTTC
NA	TRBV6-1	NA	TRBJ1-1	13	CASTEDGNTEAFF	TGTGCCAGCACAGAAGACGGGAACACTGAAGCTTTCTTT
NA	TRBV19	TRBD1	TRBJ2-7	13	CASSTGQRYEQYF	TGTGCCAGTAGTACGGGACAGAGATACGAGCAGTACTTC
NA	TRBV6-6	NA	TRBJ1-5	15	CASSYSAGGNQPQHF	TGTGCCAGCAGTTACTCAGCAGGGGGCAATCAGCCCCAGCATTTT
medium-sized	TRBV19	TRBD1	TRBJ2-7	14	CASSARDSGYEQYF	TGTGCCAGTAGTGCCCGGGACAGTGGGTACGAGCAGTACTTC